Shown below are 9 T cell receptor beta chains from a single sample sequenced in a study of blood T cell repertoires in COVID-19. The assay was immunoSEQ multiplex PCR, and TCRdb's table has in-frame clones only and misses some. The sample comprises roughly 300,000 clones, about four fifths of which are singletons, and approximately 1.5% rests with the top ten. Sequencing was performed on peripheral blood. The receptors derive from a human donor with COVID-19, enrolled during active disease. The donor label of this sample is uncertain.

The chain uses TRBV7-3 and TRBJ2-5; perhaps TRBD2 as D (5 bases). Germline V gives CDR1 SGHTA, CDR2 FQGTGA. V gave up 0 bases and J gave up 5 bases, with 10 bases separating them. This CDR3 spans 14 amino acids. In DNA form, the CDR3 reads TGTGCCAGCAGCTTAACGCCGGGGAAGGAGACCCAGTACTTC. It translates to CASSLTPGKETQYF.

J is TRBJ1-5 and V is TRBV6-5, with no clear D. V shed 8 bases and J shed 4 bases, with 18 bases lying between them. This CDR3 comprises 15 residues. Germline-derived CDR1 and CDR2 are MNHEY and SVGAGI. The CDR3 bases are TGTGCCAGCCGGAAAGGCCAGGTAAGAAATCAGCCCCAGCATTTT. Amino acids: CASRKGQVRNQPQHF.

The genes are TRBV3-1 (or the pseudogene TRBV3-2) and TRBJ2-1, with D maybe TRBD2 (5 bases). V lost 0 bases, J lost 7 bases, and 22 bases lay in between. The length of the CDR3 is 18 residues. Germline V gene data show CDR1 as LGHDT and CDR2 as YNNKEL (reference sequence). CDR3 protein: CASSQDLPRDDLRNEQFF. The CDR3 DNA follows: TGTGCCAGCAGCCAAGATCTCCCACGGGATGACCTTCGGAATGAGCAGTTCTTC.

The gene calls are TRBV18 and TRBJ2-2, with 10 bases matching TRBD2. Losses at the gene ends were 0 bases for V and 2 bases for J; bases not matched to a gene: 12. Germline V gene lookup returns CDR1 KGHSH and CDR2 LQKENI. This CDR3 spans 20 amino acids. CDR3 nucleotides: TGTGCCAGCTCACCACCGGTCGGTTTGACTAGCGGGTCCAACACCGGGGAGCTGTTTTTT. Translating it yields CASSPPVGLTSGSNTGELFF. The full variable domain, in which reference TRBV18 and TRBJ2-2 provide the parts outside the CDR3, is NAGVMQNPRHLVRRRGQEARLRCSPMKGHSHVYWYRQLPEEGLKFMVYLQKENIIDESGMPKERFSAEFPKEGPSILRIQQVVRGDSAAYFCASSPPVGLTSGSNTGELFFGEGSRLTVL.

The chain is built from TRBV28 and TRBJ2-2; TRBD1 might be the D (5 bases). Germline V gene data show CDR1 as MDHEN and CDR2 as SYDVKM. There are 15 residues in the CDR3. Trimming shortened V by 2 bases and J by 4 bases, and 11 bases separated the two germline ends. The CDR3 nucleotides read TGTGCCAGCAGTTTAACAGGTGAAATCACCGGGGAGCTGTTTTTT. This translates into CASSLTGEITGELFF.

The chain carries TRBV15 and TRBJ2-7; the D gene is possibly TRBD1 (5 bases). The CDR3 runs 13 residues. Germline assignment: CDR1 LNHNV and CDR2 YYDKDF (reference sequence). The germline V and J ends were trimmed by 0 bases and 7 bases, with 10 bases remaining between them. The chain's CDR3 is CATSREGAAEQYF. DNA for the CDR3: TGTGCCACCAGCAGAGAAGGGGCAGCGGAGCAGTACTTC.

About this clone: Relative to the germline gene, one junction end is altered; a read error may explain this. The chain employs TRBV7-7 and TRBJ2-7; the D is unclear. CDR1 is SSHAT, CDR2 FNYEAQ, per germline (reference sequence). CDR3 size: 13 residues. Written as DNA, the CDR3 is TGTGCTAGCAGCTTAGGGCCGAGCGTCGAGCAGTACTTC. It is translated as CASSLGPSVEQYF.

The chain carries TRBV19 and TRBJ2-2; the D gene is possibly TRBD2 (5 bases). The ends were cut back, 7 bases at V and 3 bases at J, with 15 bases in the middle. Germline V gives CDR1 LNHDA, CDR2 SQIVND (reference sequence). CDR3 length: 15 amino acids. CDR3 in DNA: TGTGCCAGTAAAGGGAGAAGGTCTGACACCGGGGAGCTGTTTTTT. Translation gives CASKGRRSDTGELFF.

The chain joins TRBV12-5 to TRBJ2-6, with 7 bases aligning to TRBD1. The CDR3 is 20 residues long. V lost 5 bases, J lost 0 bases, and 16 bases stayed unmatched. Germline V CDR1 and CDR2: LGHNT, FRNRAP. CDR3 in amino acids: CASGTTLDRAKTSGANVLTF. The CDR3 DNA is TGTGCTAGTGGTACTACACTCGACAGGGCAAAAACCTCTGGGGCCAACGTCCTGACTTTC.